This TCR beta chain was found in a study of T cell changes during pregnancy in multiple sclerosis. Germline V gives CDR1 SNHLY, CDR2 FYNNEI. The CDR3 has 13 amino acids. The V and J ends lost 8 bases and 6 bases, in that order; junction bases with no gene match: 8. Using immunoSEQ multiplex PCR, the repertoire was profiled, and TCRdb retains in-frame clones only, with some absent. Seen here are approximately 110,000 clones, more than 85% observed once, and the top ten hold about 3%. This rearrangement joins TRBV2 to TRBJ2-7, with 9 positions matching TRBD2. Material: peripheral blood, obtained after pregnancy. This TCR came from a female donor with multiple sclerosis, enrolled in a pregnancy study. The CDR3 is CASCGGGAFEQYF. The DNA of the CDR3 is TGTGCCAGCTGTGGCGGGGGGGCCTTCGAGCAGTACTTC.